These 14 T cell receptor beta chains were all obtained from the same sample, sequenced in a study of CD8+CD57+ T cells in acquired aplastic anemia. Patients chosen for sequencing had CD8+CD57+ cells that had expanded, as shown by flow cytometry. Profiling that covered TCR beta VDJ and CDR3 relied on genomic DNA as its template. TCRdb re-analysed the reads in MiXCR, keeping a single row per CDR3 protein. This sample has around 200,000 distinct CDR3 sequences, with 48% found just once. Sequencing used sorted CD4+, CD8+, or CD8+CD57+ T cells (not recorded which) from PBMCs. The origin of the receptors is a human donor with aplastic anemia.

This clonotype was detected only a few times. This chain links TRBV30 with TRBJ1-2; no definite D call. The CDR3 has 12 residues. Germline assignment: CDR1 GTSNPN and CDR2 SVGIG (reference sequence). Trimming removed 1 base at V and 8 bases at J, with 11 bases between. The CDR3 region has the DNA TGTGCCTGGAGTGCCACATTAGGCGGCTACACCTTC. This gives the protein CAWSATLGGYTF. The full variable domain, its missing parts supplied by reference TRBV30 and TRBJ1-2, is SQTIHQWPATLVQPVGSPLSLECTVEGTSNPNLYWYRQAAGRGLQLLFYSVGIGQISSEVPQNLSASRPQDRQFILSSKKLLLSDSGFYLCAWSATLGGYTFGSGTRLTVV.

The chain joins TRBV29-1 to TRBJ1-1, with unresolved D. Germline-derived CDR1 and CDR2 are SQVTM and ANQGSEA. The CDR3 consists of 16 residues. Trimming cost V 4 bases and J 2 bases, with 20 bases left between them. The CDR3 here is CSVGPRFGWENTEAFF. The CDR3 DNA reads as TGCAGCGTTGGCCCGCGCTTTGGTTGGGAAAACACTGAAGCTTTCTTT. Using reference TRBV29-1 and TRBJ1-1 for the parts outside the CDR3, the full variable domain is SAVISQKPSRDICQRGTSLTIQCQVDSQVTMMFWYRQQPGQSLTLIATANQGSEATYESGFVIDKFPISRPNLTFSTLTVSNMSPEDSSIYLCSVGPRFGWENTEAFFGQGTRLTVV.

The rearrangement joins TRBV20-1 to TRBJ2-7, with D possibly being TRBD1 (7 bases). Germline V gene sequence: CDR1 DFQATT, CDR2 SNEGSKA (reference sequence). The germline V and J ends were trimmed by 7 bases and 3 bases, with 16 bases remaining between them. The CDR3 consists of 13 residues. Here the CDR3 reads CSGARQGGYEQYF. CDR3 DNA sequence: TGCAGTGGGGCCAGGCAGGGGGGCTACGAGCAGTACTTC.

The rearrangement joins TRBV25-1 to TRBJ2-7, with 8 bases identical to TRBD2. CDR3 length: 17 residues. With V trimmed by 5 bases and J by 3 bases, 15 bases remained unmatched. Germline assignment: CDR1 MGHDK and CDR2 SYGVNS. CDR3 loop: CASSSDGGRLSYYEQYF. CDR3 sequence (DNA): TGTGCCAGCAGTAGCGACGGCGGGAGGCTCTCCTACTACGAGCAGTACTTC.

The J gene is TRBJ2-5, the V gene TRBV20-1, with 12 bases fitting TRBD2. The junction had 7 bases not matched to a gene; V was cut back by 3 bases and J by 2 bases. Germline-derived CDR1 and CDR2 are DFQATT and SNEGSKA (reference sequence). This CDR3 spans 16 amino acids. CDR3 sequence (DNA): TGCAGTGCTAGGGGGCTAGCGGGGGGGATTCAAGAGACCCAGTACTTC. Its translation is CSARGLAGGIQETQYF.

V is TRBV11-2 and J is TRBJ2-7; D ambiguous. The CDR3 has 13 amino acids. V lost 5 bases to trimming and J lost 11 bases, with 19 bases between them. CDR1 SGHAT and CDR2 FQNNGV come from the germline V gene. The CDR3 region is CASSPDTERAEYF. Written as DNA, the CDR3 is TGTGCCAGCAGCCCCGACACGGAACGTGCGGAGTACTTC.

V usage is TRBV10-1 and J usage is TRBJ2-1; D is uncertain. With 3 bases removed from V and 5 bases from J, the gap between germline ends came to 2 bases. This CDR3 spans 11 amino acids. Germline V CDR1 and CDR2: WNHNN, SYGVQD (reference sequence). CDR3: CASSDNNEQFF. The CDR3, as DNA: TGCGCCAGCAGTGACAACAATGAGCAGTTCTTC.

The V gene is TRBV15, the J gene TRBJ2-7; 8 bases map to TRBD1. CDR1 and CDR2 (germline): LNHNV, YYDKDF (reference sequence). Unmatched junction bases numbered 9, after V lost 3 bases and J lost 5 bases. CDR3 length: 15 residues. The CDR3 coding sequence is TGTGCCACCAGCAGGTCAGGGGGCGTAGGCAACGAGCAGTACTTC. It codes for CATSRSGGVGNEQYF.

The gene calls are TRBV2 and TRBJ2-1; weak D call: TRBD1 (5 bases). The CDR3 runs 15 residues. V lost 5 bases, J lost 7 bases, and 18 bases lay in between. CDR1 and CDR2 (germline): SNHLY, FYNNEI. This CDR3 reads CASSLSRGLLNEQFF. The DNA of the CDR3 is TGTGCCAGCAGTTTATCAAGGGGATTGTTAAATGAGCAGTTCTTC.

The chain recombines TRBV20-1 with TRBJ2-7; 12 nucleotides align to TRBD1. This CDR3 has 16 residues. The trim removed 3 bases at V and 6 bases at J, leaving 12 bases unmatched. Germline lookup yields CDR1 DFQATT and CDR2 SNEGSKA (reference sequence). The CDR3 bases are TGCAGTGCTAGCCTAACCGGGACAGGGGGCACATCCGAGCAGTACTTC. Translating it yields CSASLTGTGGTSEQYF.

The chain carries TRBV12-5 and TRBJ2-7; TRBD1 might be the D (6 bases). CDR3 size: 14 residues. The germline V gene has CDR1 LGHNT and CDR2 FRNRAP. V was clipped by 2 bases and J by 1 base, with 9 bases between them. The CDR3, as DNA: TGTGCTAGTGGTTTGTACAGGGTATCCTACGAGCAGTACTTC. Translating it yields CASGLYRVSYEQYF.

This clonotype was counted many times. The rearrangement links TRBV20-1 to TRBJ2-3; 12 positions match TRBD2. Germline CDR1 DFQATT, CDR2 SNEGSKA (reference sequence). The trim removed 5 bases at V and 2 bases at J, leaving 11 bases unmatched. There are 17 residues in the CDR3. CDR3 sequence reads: CSALLSRTSGVTDTQYF. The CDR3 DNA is TGCAGTGCTCTTCTTTCTAGGACTAGCGGGGTCACAGATACGCAGTATTTT.

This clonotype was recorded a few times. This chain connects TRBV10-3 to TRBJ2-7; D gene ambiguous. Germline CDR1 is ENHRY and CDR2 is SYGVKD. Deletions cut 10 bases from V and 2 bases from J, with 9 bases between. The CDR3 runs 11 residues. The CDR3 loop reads CATLEAYEQYF. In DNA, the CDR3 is TGTGCCACCCTTGAGGCCTACGAGCAGTACTTC.

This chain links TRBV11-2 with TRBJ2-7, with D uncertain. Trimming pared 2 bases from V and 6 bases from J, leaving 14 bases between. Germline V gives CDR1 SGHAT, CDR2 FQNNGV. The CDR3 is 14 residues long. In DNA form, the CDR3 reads TGTGCCAGCAGCTTAATCAGTAGGCCGGGCGAGCAGTACTTC. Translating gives CASSLISRPGEQYF.